The rows below give T cell receptor beta chains drawn from one sample of a study of T cells after yellow fever vaccination. TCRdb used MiXCR to reprocess the 5' RACE reads, holding one entry per CDR3 protein. Among nearly 70,000 distinct CDR3 sequences listed, about 6.5% were seen once. The sequenced sample was CD8+ T cells sorted from PBMCs, obtained about 49 days after the first yellow fever vaccination. The receptors come from a man aged 18 to 29 who received the YFV17D yellow fever vaccine. CDR3s leave out the opening cysteine and the closing phenylalanine or tryptophan. Each record gives: CDR3 protein, J gene, V gene.

ASSLSPFNYGYT,TRBJ1-2,TRBV7-9
ASSQDGGVGITDTQY,TRBJ2-3,TRBV4-1
ASSVWGSRTDTQY,TRBJ2-3,TRBV9
ASSLGPGNEQF,TRBJ2-1,TRBV7-3
ASSPGQGSDTQY,TRBJ2-3,TRBV5-4
ASSGVRVTYNEQF,TRBJ2-1,TRBV25-1
ASSQDWAEGRETQY,TRBJ2-5,TRBV4-3
ASSLDIAGSTDTQY,TRBJ2-3,TRBV7-9
ASSAGGYNEQF,TRBJ2-1,TRBV10-2
ASSYAGGFYGYT,TRBJ1-2,TRBV6-5
ASSSLFPQETQY,TRBJ2-5,TRBV12-3/TRBV12-4
ASSPWSPLSTGELF,TRBJ2-2,TRBV5-1
ASSQPYRGGTEAF,TRBJ1-1,TRBV4-1
ASSQEADESYNEQF,TRBJ2-1,TRBV4-1
AISSRLNCGVLL,TRBJ2-2,TRBV7-1
SVDPRGVRDNEQF,TRBJ2-1,TRBV29-1
ASSLVFDSAEAF,TRBJ1-1,TRBV7-2
PATSGTEEPNTEAF,TRBJ1-1,TRBV5-1
ASSGGYGYT,TRBJ1-2,TRBV6-5
ASSLAQGRVTEAF,TRBJ1-1,TRBV7-9
ASSPGTDYGYT,TRBJ1-2,TRBV12-3/TRBV12-4
ASSWGGGPGELF,TRBJ2-2,TRBV4-1
ASSSLGLHGYT,TRBJ1-2,TRBV7-9
ASTFSESSNYGYT,TRBJ1-2,TRBV19